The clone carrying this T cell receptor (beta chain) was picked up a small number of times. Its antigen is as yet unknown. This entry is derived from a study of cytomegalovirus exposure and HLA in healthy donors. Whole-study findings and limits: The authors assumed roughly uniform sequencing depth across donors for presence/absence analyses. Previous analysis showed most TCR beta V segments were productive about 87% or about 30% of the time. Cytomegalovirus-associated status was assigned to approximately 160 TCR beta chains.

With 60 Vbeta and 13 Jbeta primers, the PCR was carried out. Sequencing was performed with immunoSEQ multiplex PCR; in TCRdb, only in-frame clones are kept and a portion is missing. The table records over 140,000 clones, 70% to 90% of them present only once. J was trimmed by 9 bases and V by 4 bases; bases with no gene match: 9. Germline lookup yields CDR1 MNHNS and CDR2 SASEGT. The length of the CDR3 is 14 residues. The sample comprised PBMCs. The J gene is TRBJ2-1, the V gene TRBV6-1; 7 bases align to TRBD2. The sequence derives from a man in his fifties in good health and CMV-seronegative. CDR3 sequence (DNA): TGTGCCAGCAGTGGGTCCTTCTCGGGGGGTGAGCAGTTCTTC. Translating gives CASSGSFSGGEQFF.